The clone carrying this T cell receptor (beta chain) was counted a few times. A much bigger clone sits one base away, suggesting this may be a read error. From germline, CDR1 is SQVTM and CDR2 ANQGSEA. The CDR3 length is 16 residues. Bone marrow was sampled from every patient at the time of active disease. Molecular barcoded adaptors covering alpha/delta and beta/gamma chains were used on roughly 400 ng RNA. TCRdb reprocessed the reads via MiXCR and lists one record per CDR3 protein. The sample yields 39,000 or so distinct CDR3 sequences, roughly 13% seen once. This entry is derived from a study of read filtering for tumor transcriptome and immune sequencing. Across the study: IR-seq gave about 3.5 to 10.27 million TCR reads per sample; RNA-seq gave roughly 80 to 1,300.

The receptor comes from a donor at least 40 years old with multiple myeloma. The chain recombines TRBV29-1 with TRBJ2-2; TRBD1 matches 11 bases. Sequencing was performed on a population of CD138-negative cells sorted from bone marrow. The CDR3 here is CSVAPGQGVEGGELSF. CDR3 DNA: TGCAGCGTCGCTCCGGGACAGGGGGTGGAGGGCGGGGAGCTGTCTTTT.